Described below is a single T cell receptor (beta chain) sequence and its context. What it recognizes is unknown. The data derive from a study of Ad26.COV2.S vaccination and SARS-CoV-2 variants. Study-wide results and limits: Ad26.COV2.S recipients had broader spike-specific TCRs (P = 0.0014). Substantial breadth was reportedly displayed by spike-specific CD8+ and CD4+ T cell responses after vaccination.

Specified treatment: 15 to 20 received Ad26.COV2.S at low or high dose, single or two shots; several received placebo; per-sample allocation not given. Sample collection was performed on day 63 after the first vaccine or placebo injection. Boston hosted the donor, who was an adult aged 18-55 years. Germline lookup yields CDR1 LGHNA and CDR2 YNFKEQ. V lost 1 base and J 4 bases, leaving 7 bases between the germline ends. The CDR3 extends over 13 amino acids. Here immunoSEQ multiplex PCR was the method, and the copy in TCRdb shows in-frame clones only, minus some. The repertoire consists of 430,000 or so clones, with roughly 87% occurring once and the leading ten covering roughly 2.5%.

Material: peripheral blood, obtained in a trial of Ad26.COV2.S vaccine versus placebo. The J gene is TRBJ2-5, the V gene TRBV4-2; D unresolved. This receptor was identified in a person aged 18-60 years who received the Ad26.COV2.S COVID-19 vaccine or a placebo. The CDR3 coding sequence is TGTGCCAGCAGCCAAGGATTTTTAGAGACCCAGTACTTC. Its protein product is CASSQGFLETQYF.